This TCR beta chain was captured by sequencing in a study of T cell responses to AZD1222 COVID-19 vaccine. Whole-study findings and limits: When two AZD1222 doses had been given, Spike-specific TCR breadth and depth rose.

In the case of this clone: Its target is unknown.

CDR1 and CDR2 (germline): MNHNS, SASEGT. The V and J ends lost 7 bases and 1 base respectively, with 23 bases between them. This CDR3 has 18 amino acids. The repertoire was sequenced with immunoSEQ multiplex PCR; TCRdb's copy has only in-frame clones and lacks some. The sample records around 170,000 clones, 75% to 95% being singletons. The TCR was taken from an adult in good health. This chain links TRBV6-1 with TRBJ1-5; D is unclear. Here the sequenced sample was peripheral blood, taken on day 0 of AZD1222 vaccination. CDR3 sequence (DNA): TGTGCCAGCACTGACCACTATCGTGAGTTAGGAAGCAATCAGCCCCAGCATTTT. It is translated as CASTDHYRELGSNQPQHF.